This T cell receptor (beta chain) originates from a study of blood T cell repertoires in COVID-19. The table came from immunoSEQ multiplex PCR; TCRdb's copy has only in-frame clones and leaves some out. This sample has over 100,000 clones, with roughly nine tenths found just once. The CDR3 is 17 amino acids. V shed 3 bases and J 1 base; nucleotides not matched to a gene: 8. Germline loops: CDR1 MDHEN, CDR2 SYDVKM. This sequence was found in a human donor in a cohort sampled during active COVID-19. The sample was peripheral blood. The J gene is TRBJ2-3, the V gene TRBV28; 9 positions agree with TRBD2. CDR3: CASSFKRGETGTDTQYF. As DNA, the CDR3 is TGTGCCAGCAGTTTTAAGCGGGGGGAGACCGGCACAGATACGCAGTATTTT.